These T cell receptor beta chains were read from a single sample in a study of blood T cell repertoires in COVID-19. Produced via immunoSEQ multiplex PCR; TCRdb's table is partial and in-frame only. In the table there are about 170,000 clones, 84% of which are singletons. The source material was peripheral blood. Receptor source: a man between 18 and 29 years old with active or convalescent COVID-19. Both conserved end residues are part of each CDR3. Each record gives: J gene, V gene, CDR3 protein.

j_gene: TRBJ1-2
v_gene: TRBV19
CDR3aa: CASSIIGQGPFYGYTF

j_gene: TRBJ1-2
v_gene: TRBV19
CDR3aa: CASSKGAWIGYTF

j_gene: TRBJ2-6
v_gene: TRBV5-1
CDR3aa: CASSLTGSPGANVLTF

j_gene: TRBJ2-5
v_gene: TRBV4-1
CDR3aa: CASSQDKREGLVTQYF

j_gene: TRBJ2-7
v_gene: TRBV13
CDR3aa: CASSRIQGAPEQYF

j_gene: TRBJ2-1
v_gene: TRBV28
CDR3aa: CASTLNSYNEQFF

j_gene: TRBJ2-1
v_gene: TRBV18
CDR3aa: CASSPRDEQFF

j_gene: TRBJ2-1
v_gene: TRBV19
CDR3aa: CASSKQRTGHNNEQFF

j_gene: TRBJ2-1
v_gene: TRBV5-1
CDR3aa: CASSLGYPGQGVLNEQFF

j_gene: TRBJ2-1
v_gene: TRBV19
CDR3aa: CASSTYGGNEQFF

j_gene: TRBJ1-1
v_gene: TRBV28
CDR3aa: CASSLDRATEAFF

j_gene: TRBJ2-3
v_gene: TRBV6-5
CDR3aa: CASSDLSAGSDTQYF

j_gene: TRBJ2-1
v_gene: TRBV27
CDR3aa: CASSLYGQGLSYNEQFF

j_gene: TRBJ2-3
v_gene: TRBV28
CDR3aa: CASSSPLAESTDTQYF